Shown below are 31 T cell receptor beta chains from a single sample sequenced in a study of blood T cells in healthy people across ages. Through a sample-barcoded 5' primer and a J-beta primer mix, a second PCR was run for roughly 6 to 11 cycles. MiXCR, applied by TCRdb to the 5' RACE reads, yields one record per CDR3 protein. The sample yields around 1,500,000 distinct CDR3 sequences, roughly 27% seen once. The material sequenced was blood. The receptors derive from a woman aged 25 to 39 in good health.

This chain joins TRBV29-1 and TRBJ1-4; D perhaps matches TRBD1 (5 bases). This CDR3 has 14 amino acids. Germline lookup yields CDR1 SQVTM and CDR2 ANQGSEA. Trimming cost V 4 bases and J 10 bases, with 19 bases left between them. The chain's CDR3 is CSVVLSTTDGKLFF. As DNA, the CDR3 is TGCAGCGTTGTTCTTTCTACGACAGACGGAAAACTGTTTTTT.

The chain is built from TRBV9 and TRBJ2-3, with 14 positions matching TRBD2. Trimming at V came to 7 bases and at J to 4 bases, leaving 5 bases not matched to a gene. The CDR3 is 15 residues long. Per germline, CDR1 SGDLS and CDR2 YYNGEE. This CDR3 reads CASGKTSGGADTQYF. The CDR3 DNA follows: TGTGCCAGCGGGAAGACTAGCGGGGGGGCAGATACGCAGTATTTT.

This clonotype was observed a few times. This chain uses TRBV27 with TRBJ2-3; 7 bases fit TRBD2. From germline, CDR1 is MNHEY and CDR2 SMNVEV (reference sequence). Trimming removed 8 bases from V and 2 bases from J; junction bases left unmatched: 13. The CDR3 sequence is 16 residues long. The CDR3 DNA reads as TGTGCCAGCGCCTATTCTAGCGGAGGTTCCACAGATACGCAGTATTTT. Its protein product is CASAYSSGGSTDTQYF.

V usage is TRBV7-3 and J usage is TRBJ1-1; maybe TRBD1 (6 bases). Germline CDR1 and CDR2: SGHTA and FQGTGA. The CDR3 length is 13 residues. The V gene lost 6 bases and the J gene lost 4 bases, with 12 bases spanning the gap. The CDR3 DNA follows: TGTGCCAGCAGGGAGGGGGTCACCACTGAAGCTTTCTTT. As protein: CASREGVTTEAFF.

This clonotype was recorded a few times. V gene TRBV5-1 combines with J gene TRBJ2-7; D is undetermined. CDR3 length: 19 amino acids. The V end was cut by 0 bases, the J end by 2 bases, with 24 bases between. Germline CDR1 is SGHRS and CDR2 is YFSETQ. The chain's CDR3 is CASSLEGPVGRPAPYEQYF. CDR3 DNA: TGCGCCAGCAGCTTGGAGGGCCCTGTAGGGCGGCCGGCCCCCTACGAGCAGTACTTC.

This clonotype turned up a few times. The rearrangement joins TRBV20-1 to TRBJ2-1; a possible D gene is TRBD1 (6 bases). Trimming took 8 bases from V and 8 from J, leaving 16 bases between them. CDR1 is DFQATT and CDR2 is SNEGSKA in the germline V gene (reference sequence). The CDR3 is made up of 12 amino acids. CDR3 nucleotide sequence: TGCAGTTCTAAAAGATACAGGGATGAGCAGTTCTTC. This translates into CSSKRYRDEQFF.

This clonotype was found once. The chain combines TRBV20-1 with TRBJ1-5; D uncertain. The length of the CDR3 is 13 residues. V lost 0 bases and J lost 4, with 7 bases in between. The germline gives CDR1 DFQATT, CDR2 SNEGSKA (reference sequence). The CDR3, as DNA: TGCAGTGCTAGAGATAGCAGAAATCAGCCCCAGCATTTT. This codes for CSARDSRNQPQHF.

In this sample, this clonotype turned up many times. V usage is TRBV6-5 and J usage is TRBJ1-2, with D unresolved. The length of the CDR3 is 11 residues. V was cut by 7 bases and J by 4 bases, with 7 bases left in between. Looked up from germline, CDR1 is MNHEY and CDR2 is SVGAGI. Written as DNA, the CDR3 is TGTGCCAGCACCCGCGGCTATGGCTACACCTTC. It yields the protein CASTRGYGYTF.

This chain links TRBV20-1 with TRBJ2-1, with 9 nucleotides matching TRBD1. Germline V gene sequence: CDR1 DFQATT, CDR2 SNEGSKA (reference sequence). Trimming removed 1 base from V and 10 bases from J; junction bases left unmatched: 11. The CDR3 totals 15 residues. The CDR3 here is CSARGAGQGLSEQFF. CDR3 DNA sequence: TGCAGTGCTAGAGGTGCGGGACAGGGCCTTTCCGAGCAGTTCTTC.

This clonotype was counted a single time. V is TRBV5-1 and J is TRBJ2-1; TRBD2 agrees at 7 bases. Looked up from germline, CDR1 is SGHRS and CDR2 is YFSETQ. V lost 6 bases and J lost 7; bases outside the gene matches: 13. This CDR3 spans 15 amino acids. This CDR3 is CASTRGSGSRNEQFF. The CDR3 nucleotides are TGCGCCAGCACCCGCGGTAGCGGGTCTCGGAATGAGCAGTTCTTC.

The DNA for the CDR3 is TGTGCCAGCAGATTTAGCGGGGTTCGGACAGATACGCAGTATTTT. It is translated as CASRFSGVRTDTQYF. The chain recombines TRBV28 with TRBJ2-3; the match to TRBD2 covers 8 bases. The CDR3 has 15 residues. Germline V CDR1 and CDR2: MDHEN, SYDVKM. Trimming took 6 bases from V and 3 from J; bases not matched to a gene: 8.

The chain recombines TRBV6-5 with TRBJ2-1; D remains unclear. CDR1 and CDR2 (germline): MNHEY, SVGAGI. V was shortened by 4 bases and J by 4 bases, with 8 bases between the two germline ends. The CDR3 is 13 residues long. This CDR3 reads CASSFSLYNEQFF. CDR3 DNA sequence: TGTGCCAGCAGTTTCTCTCTGTACAATGAGCAGTTCTTC.

The chain links TRBV15 to TRBJ1-1, with TRBD1 as a possible D gene (5 bases). This CDR3 is built from 15 residues. Germline V gene lookup returns CDR1 LNHNV and CDR2 YYDKDF (reference sequence). V lost 2 bases to trimming and J lost 0 bases, with 10 bases between them. CDR3 in DNA: TGTGCCACCAGCAGAAGGGGTTCCATGAACACTGAAGCTTTCTTT. This translates into CATSRRGSMNTEAFF.

This clonotype was counted a few times. The genes are TRBV6-1 and TRBJ2-5; D may be TRBD2 (5 bases). The germline V gene encodes CDR1 MNHNS and CDR2 SASEGT. Between the trimmed V and J ends, which lost 10 bases and 8 bases, there was a span of 20 bases. This CDR3 region has 13 residues. This CDR3 is CATAWTERVTQYF. Here the CDR3 DNA reads TGTGCCACCGCCTGGACGGAGAGGGTTACCCAGTACTTC.

The chain recombines TRBV21-1 with TRBJ2-1. TRBV21-1 is shown as a pseudogene. There are 15 residues in the CDR3. This CDR3 reads CASSEGVLALDEQFF. The CDR3 DNA reads as TGTGCCAGCAGCGAAGGGGTACTAGCCCTCGATGAGCAGTTCTTC.

Comment on this clonotype: Being one base from a much bigger clone, this may be a read error. The chain employs TRBV29-1 and TRBJ2-7; weak D call: TRBD2 (5 bases). Germline V lookup: CDR1 SQVTM, CDR2 ANQGSEA. This CDR3 has 13 amino acids. Trimming took off 7 bases at V and 5 bases at J, with 18 bases between the two ends. This chain's CDR3 is CSGVKDSVDEQYF. The CDR3 DNA is TGCAGCGGTGTTAAGGACTCGGTGGACGAGCAGTACTTC.

About this clonotype: This may be a read error: a much more frequent sequence differs by one nucleotide. The chain carries TRBV20-1 and TRBJ1-2; the match to TRBD1 covers 9 bases. With V trimmed by 3 bases and J by 12 bases, 14 bases remained unmatched. Germline V gene sequence: CDR1 DFQATT, CDR2 SNEGSKA (reference sequence). The CDR3 has 14 amino acids. The CDR3 here is CSARNRGRDRGHTF. In DNA, the CDR3 is TGCAGTGCTAGGAACAGGGGGCGCGATCGGGGCCACACCTTC.

Ten or more counts support this clonotype. The junction differs from germline at one of its ends, possibly a read error. The chain recombines TRBV12-3 or TRBV12-4 with TRBJ2-1; 12 bases line up with TRBD2. CDR3 length: 15 residues. CDR3 loop: CASRPTSGGYNEQFF. The DNA for the CDR3 is TGCGCCAGCAGGCCGACTAGCGGGGGCTACAATGAGCAGTTCTTC.

This clonotype appeared many times. The rearrangement uses TRBV10-2 and TRBJ1-2; no clear D. The CDR3 covers 12 residues. The germline V gene encodes CDR1 WSHSY and CDR2 SAAADI. V lost 8 bases and J 3 bases, leaving 10 bases between the germline ends. For the CDR3, the DNA is TGCGCCAGCCGCGACGGCGACTATGGCTACACCTTC. It yields the protein CASRDGDYGYTF.

The V and J genes are TRBV2 and TRBJ1-2; maybe TRBD1 (6 bases). Trimming removed 5 bases from V and 5 bases from J, with 15 bases in between. The CDR3 has 14 amino acids. From germline, CDR1 is SNHLY and CDR2 FYNNEI. The CDR3 sequence: CASSPRGLSYGYTF. The DNA of the CDR3 is TGTGCCAGCAGTCCCAGGGGTCTTAGTTATGGCTACACCTTC.

The chain is built from TRBV7-2 and TRBJ2-3, with TRBD2 matching 8 bases. The CDR3 totals 16 residues. Germline lookup yields CDR1 SGHTA and CDR2 FQGNSA. V lost 5 bases to trimming and J lost 8 bases; unmatched junction nucleotides: 15. The CDR3 DNA follows: TGTGCCAGCAGCGAGGCCAGCGGGGGCCTCTGCGGTACGCAGTATTTT. The encoded protein is CASSEASGGLCGTQYF. The variable domain in full, with the rest retrieved from reference TRBV7-2 and TRBJ2-3, is GAGVSQSPSNKVTEKGKDVELRCDPISGHTALYWYRQSLGQGLEFLIYFQGNSAPDKSGLPSDRFSAERTGGSVSTLTIQRTQQEDSAVYLCASSEASGGLCGTQYFGPGTRLTVL.

Concerning this clonotype itself: This sequence may be a read error, since a much larger clone differs from it by one base. The chain recombines TRBV15 with TRBJ1-2; the match to TRBD1 covers 8 bases. Germline CDR1 reads LNHNV; CDR2 reads YYDKDF (reference sequence). CDR3 length: 16 amino acids. CDR3 in DNA: TGTGCCACCGGCAGCCTCTCAGGACAGGGAGGATATGGCTACACCTTC. Protein sequence: CATGSLSGQGGYGYTF.

This clonotype occurred a few times. This rearrangement joins TRBV3-1 to TRBJ2-1; 9 bases line up with TRBD2. This CDR3 contains 14 residues. Germline V CDR1 and CDR2: LGHDT, YNNKEL (reference sequence). Unmatched junction bases numbered 7, after V lost 6 bases and J lost 7 bases. The CDR3 loop is CASRVAGDRNEQFF. In DNA, the CDR3 is TGTGCCAGCAGGGTAGCGGGGGATAGGAATGAGCAGTTCTTC.

Only a few counts were recorded for this clonotype. The chain links TRBV20-1 to TRBJ2-7; D is perhaps TRBD1 or TRBD2 (5 bases each). The CDR3 covers 12 residues. The V and J ends lost 6 bases and 0 bases respectively, with 9 bases between them. The germline V gene has CDR1 DFQATT and CDR2 SNEGSKA (reference sequence). The CDR3 nucleotides read TGCAGTGCGGGACGGACCTCCTACGAGCAGTACTTC. Protein: CSAGRTSYEQYF.

In its sample, this clonotype was seen a few times. The chain recombines TRBV6-2 or TRBV6-3 with TRBJ2-1; 8 bases match TRBD2. The CDR3 runs 14 residues. V lost 4 bases and J lost 6; bases outside the gene matches: 5. The germline gives CDR1 MNHEY, CDR2 SVGEGT. CDR3 coding DNA: TGTGCCAGCAGTTTACGCGGGAGGTTCAATGAGCAGTTCTTC. Its translation: CASSLRGRFNEQFF.

This clonotype was found many times. This sequence joins TRBV29-1 and TRBJ2-1; D gene ambiguous. The V end was cut by 6 bases, the J end by 12 bases, with 24 bases between. There are 14 residues in the CDR3. Per germline, CDR1 SQVTM and CDR2 ANQGSEA. CDR3 sequence reads: CSVDHPGSPPGQFF. CDR3 nucleotides: TGCAGCGTGGACCACCCCGGGTCTCCCCCTGGGCAGTTCTTC.

The chain joins TRBV20-1 to TRBJ2-1; 9 bases align to TRBD2. The DNA end favors TRBJ2-7, so the J call may be wrong. CDR1 is DFQATT, CDR2 SNEGSKA, per germline (reference sequence). CDR3 length: 16 amino acids. DNA of the CDR3: TGCAGTGCTTTAGCGGGGGCCTCTAGCTCCTACAATGAGCAGTACTTC. It codes for CSALAGASSSYNEQYF.

This clonotype was picked up many times. The chain carries TRBV7-2 and TRBJ2-7; perhaps TRBD1 as D (6 bases). With 2 bases removed from V and 2 bases from J, the gap between germline ends came to 10 bases. Germline V gene sequence: CDR1 SGHTA, CDR2 FQGNSA. The CDR3 has 14 residues. For the CDR3, the DNA is TGTGCCAGCAGCTTAAAGACAGGTACCTACGAGCAGTACTTC. As protein: CASSLKTGTYEQYF.

CDR3 amino acids: CASSERGFGNEKLFF. Written as DNA, the CDR3 is TGTGCCAGCAGTGAGCGTGGATTTGGTAATGAAAAACTGTTTTTT. This chain links TRBV25-1 with TRBJ1-4; no reliable D call. V was shortened by 3 bases and J by 4 bases, with 12 bases between the two germline ends. The CDR3 loop spans 15 amino acids. The germline V gene encodes CDR1 MGHDK and CDR2 SYGVNS.

This clonotype was seen repeatedly, ten times or more. The J gene is TRBJ2-1, the V gene TRBV20-1; 9 bases align to TRBD2. Looked up from germline, CDR1 is DFQATT and CDR2 is SNEGSKA (reference sequence). This CDR3 spans 12 amino acids. V shed 3 bases and J 15 bases; nucleotides not matched to a gene: 9. CDR3 in DNA: TGCAGTGCTAGCTCTGGGCGGGAGGGGCGGTTCTTC. The encoded protein is CSASSGREGRFF.

V is TRBV20-1 and J is TRBJ1-2; D unclear. The CDR3 consists of 12 residues. Germline V CDR1 and CDR2: DFQATT, SNEGSKA (reference sequence). V gave up 5 bases and J gave up 2 bases, with 9 bases separating them. CDR3 bases: TGCAGTGCTCCGATGGGGAACTATGGCTACACCTTC. It encodes CSAPMGNYGYTF.